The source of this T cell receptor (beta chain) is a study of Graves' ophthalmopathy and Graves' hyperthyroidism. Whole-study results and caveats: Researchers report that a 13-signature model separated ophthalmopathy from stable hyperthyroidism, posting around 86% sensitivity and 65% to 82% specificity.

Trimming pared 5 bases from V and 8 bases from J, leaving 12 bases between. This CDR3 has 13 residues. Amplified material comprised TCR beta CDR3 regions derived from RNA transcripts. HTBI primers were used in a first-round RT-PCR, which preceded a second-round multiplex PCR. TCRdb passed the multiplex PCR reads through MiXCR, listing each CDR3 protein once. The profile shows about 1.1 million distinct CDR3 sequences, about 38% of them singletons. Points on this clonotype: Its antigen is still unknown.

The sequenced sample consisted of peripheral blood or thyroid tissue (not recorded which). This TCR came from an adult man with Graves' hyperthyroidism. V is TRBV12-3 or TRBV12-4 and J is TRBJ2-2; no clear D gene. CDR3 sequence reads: CASSITPPGELFF. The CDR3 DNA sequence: TGTGCCAGCAGTATTACTCCACCGGGGGAGCTGTTTTTT.